The next 20 T cell receptor beta chains were all read from a single sample in a study of read filtering for tumor transcriptome and immune sequencing. This library used roughly 430 ng RNA and molecular barcoded adaptors spanning alpha/delta and beta/gamma chains. TCRdb called the reads again in MiXCR, with one record for every CDR3 protein. The sample has approximately 60,000 distinct CDR3 sequences; roughly 19% are singletons. The sample consisted of a population of CD138-negative cells sorted from bone marrow. These receptors were obtained from a donor at least 40 years old with multiple myeloma.

This clonotype was detected ten times or more. The chain couples TRBV27 to TRBJ1-5; D is undetermined. Trimming pared 4 bases from V and 4 bases from J, leaving 8 bases between. The germline V gene encodes CDR1 MNHEY and CDR2 SMNVEV (reference sequence). The CDR3 runs 13 residues. In DNA, the CDR3 is TGTGCCAGCAGTTCGACACGGAATCAGCCCCAGCATTTT. Its translation is CASSSTRNQPQHF.

This clonotype was observed at least ten times. The CDR3 DNA reads TGCAGCGTTATAGGGAAGACTAACCAAGAGACCCAGTACTTC. This codes for CSVIGKTNQETQYF. V and J are TRBV29-1 and TRBJ2-5; D possibly corresponds to TRBD2 (5 bases). This CDR3 is built from 14 residues. V was cut by 5 bases and J by 0 bases, with 13 bases left in between. Germline-derived CDR1 and CDR2 are SQVTM and ANQGSEA.

This clonotype came up many times. The chain joins TRBV7-3 to TRBJ2-2, with 7 bases aligning to TRBD2. The CDR3 contains 16 residues. The trim removed 0 bases at V and 6 bases at J, leaving 7 bases unmatched. The germline CDR1 and CDR2 sequences are SGHTA and FQGTGA. The CDR3: CASSLTPGGFSGELFF. The CDR3 DNA reads TGTGCCAGCAGCTTAACTCCGGGGGGTTTCTCCGGGGAGCTGTTTTTT.

This clonotype was detected ten times or more. The V call is TRBV6-1, the J call TRBJ2-7; a weak D match, TRBD1 (6 bases). The CDR3 sequence is 12 residues long. V was cut by 5 bases and J by 3 bases, with 8 bases left in between. Looked up from germline, CDR1 is MNHNS and CDR2 is SASEGT. CDR3 loop: CASSWDNYEQYF. The CDR3 DNA reads TGTGCCAGCAGTTGGGACAACTACGAGCAGTACTTC.

This clonotype was found a few times. The chain has TRBV20-1 and TRBJ2-3, with 8 bases lining up with TRBD2. Germline V gene sequence: CDR1 DFQATT, CDR2 SNEGSKA (reference sequence). The J segment lost 4 bases and the V segment lost 1 base, leaving 10 bases of the junction unmatched. This CDR3 region has 16 residues. CDR3 protein: CSARASGRIVSDTQYF. As DNA, the CDR3 is TGCAGTGCTAGAGCGAGCGGGAGAATTGTGTCAGATACGCAGTATTTT.

As to this clonotype: This may come from a read error, since a much larger clone is one base off. The chain uses TRBV12-3 or TRBV12-4 and TRBJ1-5; 8 bases match TRBD1. The CDR3 is made up of 13 amino acids. CDR3 loop: CASRGQVNQPQRF. For the CDR3, the DNA is TGTGCCAGCAGGGGACAGGTAAATCAGCCCCAGCGTTTT.

This clonotype has a handful of counts. This may arise from a read error, as a much more abundant clone is one base away. J is TRBJ2-5 and V is TRBV5-4; D possibly corresponds to TRBD1 (5 bases). CDR3 length equals 14 residues. The germline V gene encodes CDR1 SGHNT and CDR2 YYREEE (reference sequence). CDR3 in DNA: TGTGCCAGCAGCTTGGACAGGATTCAAGAGACCCAGCACTTC. The encoded protein is CASSLDRIQETQHF.

This rearrangement joins TRBV12-3 or TRBV12-4 to TRBJ1-1; tentatively, D is TRBD1 (5 bases). This CDR3 contains 13 residues. With 6 bases removed from V and 7 bases from J, the gap between germline ends came to 15 bases. DNA for the CDR3: TGTGCCAGCAGCGACGGGGCAGGCCGTGAAGCTTTCTTT. Translated: CASSDGAGREAFF.

This clonotype was counted ten times or more. The gene calls are TRBV30 and TRBJ2-7, with 8 bases that match TRBD2. Germline loops: CDR1 GTSNPN, CDR2 SVGIG (reference sequence). The V segment lost 2 bases and the J segment 3 bases; nucleotides outside the gene matches: 15. The length of the CDR3 is 17 residues. The DNA for the CDR3 is TGTGCCTGGAGTCCGTCCCCACGGGGGGGCCTGAGCTACGAGCAGTACTTC. Encoded protein: CAWSPSPRGGLSYEQYF.

In its sample, this clonotype was seen many times. This CDR3 is CASSSMRSGSIYNEQFF. The CDR3 bases are TGCGCCAGCAGCTCCATGCGCTCGGGCTCCATCTACAATGAGCAGTTCTTC. The chain is built from TRBV5-1 and TRBJ2-1; D is ambiguous. V was pared by 3 bases and J by 3 bases, with 19 bases between. Germline lookup yields CDR1 SGHRS and CDR2 YFSETQ. This CDR3 region has 17 residues.

This clonotype was picked up a small number of times. This clone may be a read error of a much larger clone one base away. V gene TRBV18 combines with J gene TRBJ2-5; 7 nucleotides agree with TRBD2. This CDR3 spans 12 amino acids. CDR1 and CDR2 (germline): KGHSH, LQKENI. In nucleotides, the CDR3 is TGTGCCAGCCCATCCAATCGGGAGGTTTACCTCTTC. Translating gives CASPSNREVYLF.

This clonotype was recorded at least ten times. The CDR3 nucleotides are TGTGCCAGCAGCCTGGGGGCGACCCAGTACTTC. It translates to CASSLGATQYF. This rearrangement joins TRBV5-6 to TRBJ2-5; a weak D match, TRBD1 (6 bases). CDR3 length: 11 amino acids. Trimming removed 4 bases at V and 7 bases at J, with 8 bases between. Germline V gives CDR1 SGHDT, CDR2 YYEEEE. Filled out from reference TRBV5-6 and TRBJ2-5, the complete variable domain reads DAGVTQSPTHLIKTRGQQVTLRCSPKSGHDTVSWYQQALGQGPQFIFQYYEEEERQRGNFPDRFSGHQFPNYSSELNVNALLLGDSALYLCASSLGATQYFGPGTRLLVL.

At least ten counts were recorded for this clonotype. The genes are TRBV28 and TRBJ1-1, with D tentatively TRBD1 (5 bases). CDR1 MDHEN and CDR2 SYDVKM come from the germline V gene. The CDR3 is 16 amino acids. The V gene lost 5 bases and the J gene lost 3 bases, with 19 bases spanning the gap. CDR3 sequence reads: CASSQHRDSLYTEAFF. The CDR3 DNA sequence: TGTGCCAGCAGTCAGCACCGTGACAGCCTATACACTGAAGCTTTCTTT.

This clonotype was found many times. This rearrangement joins TRBV7-3 to TRBJ2-1; the D is unclear. The length of the CDR3 is 14 residues. V was pared by 0 bases and J by 7 bases, with 10 bases between. Germline CDR1 is SGHTA and CDR2 is FQGTGA. This CDR3 is CASSLTSFPNEQFF. In nucleotides, the CDR3 is TGTGCCAGCAGCTTAACCTCCTTCCCTAATGAGCAGTTCTTC.

V is TRBV6-1 and J is TRBJ2-7, with TRBD2 matching 14 bases. The germline CDR1 and CDR2 sequences are MNHNS and SASEGT. V dropped 7 bases and J dropped 7; count of bases not matched to a gene: 3. The CDR3 extends over 13 amino acids. As DNA, the CDR3 is TGTGCCAGCAAGACTAGCGGGGGGGAAGAGCAGTACTTC. Translated, it gives CASKTSGGEEQYF.

The sample holds many counts of this clonotype. This chain joins TRBV28 and TRBJ2-5; D gene uncertain. The germline CDR1 and CDR2 sequences are MDHEN and SYDVKM. The V gene lost 8 bases and the J gene lost 1 base, with 17 bases spanning the gap. CDR3 size: 15 residues. The CDR3 sequence is CASSYDEQLQETQYF. The CDR3 DNA reads as TGTGCCAGCTCCTACGATGAACAGCTCCAAGAGACCCAGTACTTC.

This clonotype occurred many times. The chain carries TRBV19 and TRBJ2-1; 7 bases are shared with TRBD2. V gave up 9 bases and J gave up 8 bases; unmatched junction bases: 16. Germline CDR1 is LNHDA and CDR2 is SQIVND (reference sequence). The CDR3 sequence is 15 residues long. This CDR3 is CASTGLVAGIYEQFF. Here the CDR3 DNA reads TGTGCCAGCACCGGACTAGTTGCGGGGATCTATGAGCAGTTCTTC.

Details on this clonotype: This may be a read error: a much more frequent sequence differs by one nucleotide. The chain is built from TRBV12-3 or TRBV12-4 and TRBJ1-5; maybe TRBD1 (5 bases). This CDR3 contains 13 residues. Between the trimmed V and J ends, which lost 4 bases and 6 bases, there was a span of 10 bases. This chain's CDR3 is CASSWGRVQPQHF. The CDR3 region has the DNA TGTGCCAGCAGTTGGGGCAGGGTTCAGCCCCAGCATTTT.

Concerning this clonotype: A clone one base away is much larger, so this may be a read error. This CDR3 reads CASGSPETGENTEAFF. The CDR3 DNA reads as TGCGCCAGCGGTTCCCCAGAGACAGGCGAAAACACTGAAGCTTTCTTT. The chain is built from TRBV5-1 and TRBJ1-1; possibly TRBD1 for D (6 bases). V lost 7 bases to trimming and J lost 2 bases, with 21 bases between them. Germline CDR1 reads SGHRS; CDR2 reads YFSETQ. This CDR3 region has 16 residues.

This clonotype was counted ten times or more. This chain links TRBV20-1 with TRBJ1-1; D possibly corresponds to TRBD1 (5 bases). CDR3 size: 12 residues. Germline V CDR1 and CDR2: DFQATT, SNEGSKA (reference sequence). V was pared by 6 bases and J by 8 bases, with 16 bases between. CDR3 nucleotides: TGCAGTGCGCTACCGGGAAGGGGAGAAGCTTTCTTT. It is translated as CSALPGRGEAFF.